This T cell receptor beta chain was captured in a study of blood T cell repertoires in COVID-19. For the study at large: Nucleic acid was either cDNA or gDNA, and it came from T cells, B-cell-depleted T cells, or PBMCs.

How the authors handled the data: Reference gene primer amplification yielded estimated nucleated cell counts. Here immunoSEQ multiplex PCR was the method, and the copy in TCRdb shows in-frame clones only, minus some. The V and J calls and the clone size are those of that table, but D and trimming were determined from the DNA. The profile shows 100,000 to 150,000 clones, 92% of them singletons. CDR1 is GTSNPN, CDR2 SVGIG, per germline (reference sequence). The CDR3 is 12 residues long. V was clipped by 0 bases and J by 7 bases, with 6 bases between them. The chain employs TRBV30 and TRBJ2-2, with D unclear. The sample consisted of peripheral blood. The receptor was isolated from a middle-aged man with COVID-19, enrolled during active disease. For the CDR3, the DNA is TGTGCCTGGAGTGTACTCCACGGGGAGCTGTTTTTT. This sequence encodes CAWSVLHGELFF. Full variable domain (missing parts from reference TRBV30 and TRBJ2-2): SQTIHQWPATLVQPVGSPLSLECTVEGTSNPNLYWYRQAAGRGLQLLFYSVGIGQISSEVPQNLSASRPQDRQFILSSKKLLLSDSGFYLCAWSVLHGELFFGEGSRLTVL.